A single sample is the source of the 7 T cell receptor beta chains below, sequenced in a study of identical twins. MiXCR, run by TCRdb on the 5' RACE reads, gives a single entry per CDR3 protein. Of around 480,000 distinct CDR3 sequences in the sample, around 14% were seen once. The same specimen was also included in a second study, on yellow fever vaccine responses in identical twins.

What was sequenced was CD4+ T cells sorted from blood. The source is a woman aged 18-30 years in good health.

The chain links TRBV15 to TRBJ2-4; D is possibly TRBD1 (6 bases). This CDR3 has 14 residues. Trimming took off 2 bases at V and 5 bases at J, with 10 bases between the two ends. Germline values: CDR1 LNHNV, CDR2 YYDKDF (reference sequence). The CDR3 here is CATSRTSGENIQYF. The CDR3 DNA reads as TGTGCCACCAGCAGAACATCAGGGGAAAACATTCAGTACTTC. Combining the CDR3 with reference TRBV15 and TRBJ2-4 gives the whole variable domain DAMVIQNPRYQVTQFGKPVTLSCSQTLNHNVMYWYQQKSSQAPKLLFHYYDKDFNNEADTPDNFQSRRPNTSFCFLDIRSPGLGDTAMYLCATSRTSGENIQYFGAGTRLSVL.

This sequence joins TRBV2 and TRBJ2-1, with 14 bases identical to TRBD2. The CDR3 loop spans 19 amino acids. The V and J ends lost 5 bases and 0 bases, in that order; junction bases with no gene match: 9. Per the germline V gene, CDR1 is SNHLY and CDR2 is FYNNEI. The CDR3: CASSRTSGGLGSSYNEQFF. In DNA form, the CDR3 reads TGTGCCAGCAGTCGGACTAGCGGGGGGTTAGGGAGCTCCTACAATGAGCAGTTCTTC.

In its sample, this clonotype was seen a few times. This chain connects TRBV14 to TRBJ1-1, with D possibly TRBD1 on 6 matching bases. Per the germline V gene, CDR1 is SGHDN and CDR2 is FVKESK. Trimming stripped 4 bases from V and 6 bases from J, with 12 bases between. The CDR3 consists of 13 residues. In nucleotides, the CDR3 is TGTGCCAGCAGCCGAGACAGGTCTTCTGAAGCTTTCTTT. Translated, it gives CASSRDRSSEAFF.

Details on this clonotype: A junction end diverges from the germline sequence, so it may reflect a read error. J is TRBJ1-1 and V is TRBV25-1; possible D gene TRBD1, 5 bases. This CDR3 region has 14 residues. The germline V gene has CDR1 MGHDK and CDR2 SYGVNS. For the CDR3, the DNA is TGTGCCAGCAGTGAAGTTCATATGTTGGGGGAAGTTTTCTTT. This encodes CASSEVHMLGEVFF.

This clonotype was seen more than once but under ten times. V and J are TRBV4-1 and TRBJ2-7; maybe TRBD1 (6 bases). Deletions cut 2 bases from V and 6 bases from J, with 23 bases between. CDR1 is MGHRA and CDR2 is YSYEKL in the germline V gene. The CDR3 has 17 residues. CDR3 sequence: CASSQRPQDAGAIEQYF. CDR3 coding DNA: TGCGCCAGCAGCCAACGACCCCAGGACGCAGGGGCGATCGAGCAGTACTTC.

This clonotype was detected only a few times. The gene calls are TRBV7-2 and TRBJ2-7; D not certain. The germline V and J ends were trimmed by 2 bases and 4 bases, with 12 bases remaining between them. The CDR3 has 14 amino acids. Germline V gives CDR1 SGHTA, CDR2 FQGNSA. The CDR3 DNA is TGTGCCAGCAGCTTATCCCCCGGAGAGTACGAGCAGTACTTC. It specifies CASSLSPGEYEQYF.

The chain recombines TRBV20-1 with TRBJ2-7, with TRBD2 matching 7 bases. Germline V gene data show CDR1 as DFQATT and CDR2 as SNEGSKA (reference sequence). The CDR3 is 12 amino acids. The V segment lost 4 bases and the J segment 3 bases; nucleotides outside the gene matches: 3. CDR3 region: CSATGGDYEQYF. CDR3 in DNA: TGCAGTGCTACTGGGGGGGACTACGAGCAGTACTTC.